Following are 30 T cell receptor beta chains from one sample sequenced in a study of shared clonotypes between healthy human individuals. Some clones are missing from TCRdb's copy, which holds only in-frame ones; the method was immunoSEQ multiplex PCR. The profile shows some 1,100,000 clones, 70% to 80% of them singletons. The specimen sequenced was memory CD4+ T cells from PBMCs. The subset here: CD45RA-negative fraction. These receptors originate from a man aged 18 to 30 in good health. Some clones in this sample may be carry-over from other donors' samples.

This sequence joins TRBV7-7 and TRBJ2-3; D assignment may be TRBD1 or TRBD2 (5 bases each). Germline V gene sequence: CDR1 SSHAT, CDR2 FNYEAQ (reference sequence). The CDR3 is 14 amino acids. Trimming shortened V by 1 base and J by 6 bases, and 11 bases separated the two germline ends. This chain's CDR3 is CASSLGGRGDTQYF. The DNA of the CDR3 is TGTGCCAGCAGCTTAGGGGGGAGAGGGGATACGCAGTATTTT. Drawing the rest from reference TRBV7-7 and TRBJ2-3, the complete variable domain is GAGVSQSPRYKVTKRGQDVTLRCDPISSHATLYWYQQALGQGPEFLTYFNYEAQPDKSGLPSDRFSAERPEGSISTLTIQRTEQRDSAMYRCASSLGGRGDTQYFGPGTRLTVL.

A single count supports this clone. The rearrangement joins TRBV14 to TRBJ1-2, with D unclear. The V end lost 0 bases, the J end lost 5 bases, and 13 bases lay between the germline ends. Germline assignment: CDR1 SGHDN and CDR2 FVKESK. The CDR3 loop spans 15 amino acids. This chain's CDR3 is CASSQDGRALYGYTF. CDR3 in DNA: TGTGCCAGCAGCCAAGATGGGCGAGCCCTGTATGGCTACACCTTC.

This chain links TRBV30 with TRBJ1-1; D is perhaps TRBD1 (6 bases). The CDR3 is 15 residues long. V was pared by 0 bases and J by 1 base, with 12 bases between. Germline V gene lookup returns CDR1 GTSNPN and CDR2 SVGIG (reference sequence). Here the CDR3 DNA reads TGTGCCTGGAGTGTAGGGGGGAGTGGGAACACTGAAGCTTTCTTT. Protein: CAWSVGGSGNTEAFF.

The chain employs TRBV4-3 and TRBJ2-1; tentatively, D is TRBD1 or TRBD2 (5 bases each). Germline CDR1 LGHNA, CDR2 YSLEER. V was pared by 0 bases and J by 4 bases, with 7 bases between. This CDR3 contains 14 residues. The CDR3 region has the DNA TGCGCCAGCAGCCAAGATTGGGGGTACAATGAGCAGTTCTTC. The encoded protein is CASSQDWGYNEQFF.

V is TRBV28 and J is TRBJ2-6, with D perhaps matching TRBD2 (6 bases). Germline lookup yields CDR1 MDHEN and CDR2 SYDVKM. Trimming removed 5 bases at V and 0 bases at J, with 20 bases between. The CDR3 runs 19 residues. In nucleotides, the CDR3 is TGTGCCAGCAGTCCCCTCCCGGGACTCGCAAGCTCTGGGGCCAACGTCCTGACTTTC. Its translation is CASSPLPGLASSGANVLTF. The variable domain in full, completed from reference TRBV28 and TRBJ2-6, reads DVKVTQSSRYLVKRTGEKVFLECVQDMDHENMFWYRQDPGLGLRLIYFSYDVKMKEKGDIPEGYSVSREKKERFSLILESASTNQTSMYLCASSPLPGLASSGANVLTFGAGSRLTVL.

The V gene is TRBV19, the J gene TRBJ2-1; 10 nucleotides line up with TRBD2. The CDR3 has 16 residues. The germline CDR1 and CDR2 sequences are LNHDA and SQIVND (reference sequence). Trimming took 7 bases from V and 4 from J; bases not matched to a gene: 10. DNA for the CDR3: TGTGCCAGTACACCACACGGTAGCGGGAGGTACAATGAGCAGTTCTTC. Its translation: CASTPHGSGRYNEQFF.

The CDR3 spells CASSRTRDGHYNEQFF. CDR3 nucleotides: TGTGCCAGCAGTCGAACACGGGATGGCCACTACAATGAGCAGTTCTTC. The chain employs TRBV5-4 and TRBJ2-1; possible D gene TRBD2, 5 bases. The CDR3 runs to 16 residues. Germline values: CDR1 SGHNT, CDR2 YYREEE (reference sequence). The V end lost 5 bases, the J end lost 3 bases, and 18 bases lay between the germline ends.

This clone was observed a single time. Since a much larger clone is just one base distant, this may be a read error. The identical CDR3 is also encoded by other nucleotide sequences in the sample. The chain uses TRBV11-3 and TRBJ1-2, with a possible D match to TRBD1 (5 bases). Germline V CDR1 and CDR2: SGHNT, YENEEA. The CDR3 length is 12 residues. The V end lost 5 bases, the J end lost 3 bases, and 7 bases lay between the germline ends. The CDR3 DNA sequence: TGTGCCAGCAGCCAGGGTGACTATGGCTACACCTTC. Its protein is CASSQGDYGYTF.

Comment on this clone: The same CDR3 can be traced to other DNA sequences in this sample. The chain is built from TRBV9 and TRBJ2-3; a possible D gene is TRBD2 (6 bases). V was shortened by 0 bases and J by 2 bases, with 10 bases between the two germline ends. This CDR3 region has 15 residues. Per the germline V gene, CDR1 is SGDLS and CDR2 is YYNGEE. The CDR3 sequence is CASSVAGGNTDTQYF. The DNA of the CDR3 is TGTGCCAGCAGCGTAGCTGGGGGGAACACAGATACGCAGTATTTT.

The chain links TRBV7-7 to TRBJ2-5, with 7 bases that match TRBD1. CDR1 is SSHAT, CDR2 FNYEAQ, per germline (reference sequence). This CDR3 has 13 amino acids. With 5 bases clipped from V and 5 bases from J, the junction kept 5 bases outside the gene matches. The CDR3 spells CASSATGLETQYF. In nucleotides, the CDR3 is TGTGCCAGCAGCGCGACAGGGTTGGAGACCCAGTACTTC.

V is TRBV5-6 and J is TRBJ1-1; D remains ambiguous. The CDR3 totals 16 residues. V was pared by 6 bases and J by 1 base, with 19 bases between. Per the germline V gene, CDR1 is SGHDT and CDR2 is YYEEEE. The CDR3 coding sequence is TGTGCCAGCACCCAAATAGAAATGGATCGGAACACTGAAGCTTTCTTT. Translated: CASTQIEMDRNTEAFF.

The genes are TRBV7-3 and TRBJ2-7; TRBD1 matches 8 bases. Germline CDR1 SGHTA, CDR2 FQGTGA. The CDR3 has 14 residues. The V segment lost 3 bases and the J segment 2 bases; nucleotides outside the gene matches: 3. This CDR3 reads CASSLGQAPYEQYF. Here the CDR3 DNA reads TGTGCCAGCAGCTTGGGACAGGCGCCCTACGAGCAGTACTTC.

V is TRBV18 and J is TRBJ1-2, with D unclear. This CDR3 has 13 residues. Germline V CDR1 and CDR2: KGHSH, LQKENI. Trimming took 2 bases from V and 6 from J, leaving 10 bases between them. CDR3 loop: CASSPDPTHGYTF. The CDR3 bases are TGTGCCAGCTCACCAGATCCGACCCATGGCTACACCTTC. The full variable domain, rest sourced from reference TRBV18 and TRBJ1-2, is NAGVMQNPRHLVRRRGQEARLRCSPMKGHSHVYWYRQLPEEGLKFMVYLQKENIIDESGMPKERFSAEFPKEGPSILRIQQVVRGDSAAYFCASSPDPTHGYTFGSGTRLTVV.

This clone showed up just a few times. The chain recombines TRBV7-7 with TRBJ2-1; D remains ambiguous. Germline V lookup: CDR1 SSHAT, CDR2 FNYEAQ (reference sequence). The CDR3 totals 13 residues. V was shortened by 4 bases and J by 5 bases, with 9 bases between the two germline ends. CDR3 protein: CASSSRANNEQFF. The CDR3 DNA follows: TGTGCCAGCAGCTCCCGGGCCAACAATGAGCAGTTCTTC.

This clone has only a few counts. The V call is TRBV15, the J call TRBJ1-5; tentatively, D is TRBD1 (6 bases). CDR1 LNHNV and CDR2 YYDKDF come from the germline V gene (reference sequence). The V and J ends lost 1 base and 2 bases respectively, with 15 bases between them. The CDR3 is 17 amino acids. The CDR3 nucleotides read TGTGCCACCAGCAGAGGTGAGCAGGGGCCGGGCAATCAGCCCCAGCATTTT. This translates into CATSRGEQGPGNQPQHF.

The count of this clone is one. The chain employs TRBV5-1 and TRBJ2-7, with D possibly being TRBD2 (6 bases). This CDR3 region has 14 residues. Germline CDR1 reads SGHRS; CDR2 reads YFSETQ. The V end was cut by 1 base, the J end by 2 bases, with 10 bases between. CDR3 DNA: TGCGCCAGCAGCTTGACGGGGGACCCCTACGAGCAGTACTTC. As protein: CASSLTGDPYEQYF.

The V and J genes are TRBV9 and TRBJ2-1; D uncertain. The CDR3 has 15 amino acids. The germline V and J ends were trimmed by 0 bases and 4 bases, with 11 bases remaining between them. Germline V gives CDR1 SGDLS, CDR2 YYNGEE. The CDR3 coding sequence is TGTGCCAGCAGCGTAGAAGGGTTGCCATACAATGAGCAGTTCTTC. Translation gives CASSVEGLPYNEQFF.

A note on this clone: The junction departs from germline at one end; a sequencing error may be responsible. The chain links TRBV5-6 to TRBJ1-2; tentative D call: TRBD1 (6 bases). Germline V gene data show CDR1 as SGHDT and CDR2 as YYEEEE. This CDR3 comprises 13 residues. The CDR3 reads CASSLWGAYGCTF. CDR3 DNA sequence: TGTGCCAGCAGCTTATGGGGGGCGTATGGCTGCACCTTC.

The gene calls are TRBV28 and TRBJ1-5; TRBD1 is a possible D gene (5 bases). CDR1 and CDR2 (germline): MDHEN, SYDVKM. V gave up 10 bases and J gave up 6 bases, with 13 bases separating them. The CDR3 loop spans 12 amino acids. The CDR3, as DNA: TGTGCCACCAACACAGGTTCTCAGCCCCAGCATTTT. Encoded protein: CATNTGSQPQHF.

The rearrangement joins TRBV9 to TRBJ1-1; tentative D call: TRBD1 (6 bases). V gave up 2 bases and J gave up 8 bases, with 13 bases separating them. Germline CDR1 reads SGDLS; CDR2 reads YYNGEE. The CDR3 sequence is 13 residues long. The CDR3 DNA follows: TGTGCCAGCAGCGTGTCCTCCCAGGGGGAAGCTTTCTTT. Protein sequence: CASSVSSQGEAFF.

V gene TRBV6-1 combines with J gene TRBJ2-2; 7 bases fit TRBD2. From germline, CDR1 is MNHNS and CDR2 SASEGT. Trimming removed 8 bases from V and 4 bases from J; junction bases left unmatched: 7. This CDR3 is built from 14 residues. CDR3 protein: CASRGLVGTGELFF. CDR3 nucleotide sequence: TGTGCCAGCCGTGGACTAGTAGGCACCGGGGAGCTGTTTTTT.

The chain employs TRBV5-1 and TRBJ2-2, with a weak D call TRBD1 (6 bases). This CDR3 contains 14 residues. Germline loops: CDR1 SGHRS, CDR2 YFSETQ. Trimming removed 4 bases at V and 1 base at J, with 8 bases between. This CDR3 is CASSVDRNTGELFF. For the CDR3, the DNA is TGCGCCAGCAGCGTGGACAGGAACACCGGGGAGCTGTTTTTT.

For the CDR3, the DNA is TGTGCCAGCAGGCAACAGGGTTCTGGGGCCAACGTCCTGACTTTC. Its translation: CASRQQGSGANVLTF. The V call is TRBV28, the J call TRBJ2-6; possibly TRBD1 for D (6 bases). V lost 6 bases and J lost 1, with 10 bases in between. This CDR3 contains 15 residues. Germline V gene data show CDR1 as MDHEN and CDR2 as SYDVKM.

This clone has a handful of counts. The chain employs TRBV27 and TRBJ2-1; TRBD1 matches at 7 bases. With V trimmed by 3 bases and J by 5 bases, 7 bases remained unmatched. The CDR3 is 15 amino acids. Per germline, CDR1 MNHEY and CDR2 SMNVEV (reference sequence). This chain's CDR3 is CASSFLGQMNNEQFF. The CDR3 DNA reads TGTGCCAGCAGTTTCTTGGGACAGATGAACAATGAGCAGTTCTTC.

CDR3 in DNA: TGTGCCAGCAGTCTCCGGGACGAGAATGAAAAACTGTTTTTT. Its protein is CASSLRDENEKLFF. The chain recombines TRBV13 with TRBJ1-4; a weak D match, TRBD1 (5 bases). CDR3 size: 14 residues. CDR1 is PRHDT and CDR2 is FYEKMQ in the germline V gene (reference sequence). Trimming removed 6 bases at V and 5 bases at J, with 13 bases between.

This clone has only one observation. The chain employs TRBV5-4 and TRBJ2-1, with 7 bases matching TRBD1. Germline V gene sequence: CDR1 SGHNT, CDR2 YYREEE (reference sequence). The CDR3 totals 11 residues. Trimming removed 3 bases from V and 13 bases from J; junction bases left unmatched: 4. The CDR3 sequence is CASSSTGIQFF. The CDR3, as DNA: TGTGCCAGCAGCTCGACAGGGATCCAGTTCTTC. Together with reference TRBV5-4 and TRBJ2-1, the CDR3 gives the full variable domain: ETGVTQSPTHLIKTRGQQVTLRCSSQSGHNTVSWYQQALGQGPQFIFQYYREEENGRGNFPPRFSGLQFPNYSSELNVNALELDDSALYLCASSSTGIQFFGPGTRLTVL.

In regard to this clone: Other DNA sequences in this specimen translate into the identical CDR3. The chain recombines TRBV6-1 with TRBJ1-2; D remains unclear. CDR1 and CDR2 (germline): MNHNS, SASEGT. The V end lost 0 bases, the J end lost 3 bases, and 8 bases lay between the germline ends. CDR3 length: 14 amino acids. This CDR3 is CASSEAGRHYGYTF. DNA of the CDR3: TGTGCCAGCAGTGAAGCCGGCAGACACTATGGCTACACCTTC.

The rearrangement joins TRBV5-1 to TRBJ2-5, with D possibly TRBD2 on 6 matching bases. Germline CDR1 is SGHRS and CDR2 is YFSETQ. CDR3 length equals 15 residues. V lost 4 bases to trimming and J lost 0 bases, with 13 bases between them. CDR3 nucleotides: TGCGCCAGCAGCCCCCCCGCGGGGTACCAAGAGACCCAGTACTTC. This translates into CASSPPAGYQETQYF.

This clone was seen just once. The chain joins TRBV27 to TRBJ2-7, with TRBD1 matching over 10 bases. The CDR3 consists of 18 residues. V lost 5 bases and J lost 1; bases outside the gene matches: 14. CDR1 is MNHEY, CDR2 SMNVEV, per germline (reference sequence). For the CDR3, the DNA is TGTGCCAGCAGTACTTTCGGGACAGGGGCTACTTTTTCCTACGAGCAGTACTTC. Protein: CASSTFGTGATFSYEQYF.

The CDR3 bases are TGTGCCAGCAGCTTAGGCTTTTTGGACAGGGGCTACGAGCAGTACTTC. Translated, it gives CASSLGFLDRGYEQYF. The chain carries TRBV7-3 and TRBJ2-7, with 9 bases that match TRBD1. The length of the CDR3 is 16 residues. Per the germline V gene, CDR1 is SGHTA and CDR2 is FQGTGA. The junction had 8 bases not matched to a gene; V was cut back by 2 bases and J by 3 bases.